This T cell receptor beta chain was sequenced during a study of T cells in Graves' hyperthyroidism and ophthalmopathy. Amplification yielded TCR beta CDR3 regions, with RNA transcripts as the source. The HTBI set primed first-round TCR CDR3 RT-PCR. Each CDR3 protein gets one entry after TCRdb re-called the multiplex PCR reads with MiXCR. The table records 550,000 to 800,000 distinct CDR3 sequences, 17% of them present only once. Germline loops: CDR1 LGHDT, CDR2 YNNKEL (reference sequence). The CDR3 covers 15 residues. V lost 3 bases, J lost 5 bases, and 2 bases stayed unmatched. The sample holds a few counts of this clonotype.

The sample taken for sequencing was blood. This chain uses TRBV3-1 with TRBJ2-7; 15 bases are shared with TRBD2. The clonotype originates from a man aged 50 to 60 with Graves' hyperthyroidism. CDR3 sequence (DNA): TGTGCCAGCAGCCATTGGACTAGCGGGAGGGACGAGCAGTACTTC. It encodes CASSHWTSGRDEQYF.